These 18 T cell receptor beta chains came from one sample sequenced in a study of graft-versus-host responses after intestinal transplantation. Sequenced by immunoSEQ multiplex PCR; TCRdb stores in-frame clones only, minus some. The sample lists around 130,000 clones; about 92% were seen once. No antigen has been assigned to these receptors. This specimen consisted of unstimulated CD4+ T cells sorted from spleen or lymph node cells, obtained before intestinal transplant. The receptor source for this set is a human donor who received an intestinal transplant.

J is TRBJ2-3 and V is TRBV9, with D perhaps matching TRBD1 (6 bases). Deletions cut 3 bases from V and 1 base from J, with 9 bases between. CDR3 size: 14 residues. Germline assignment: CDR1 SGDLS and CDR2 YYNGEE. The CDR3 is CASSGGRGTDTQYF. CDR3 bases: TGTGCCAGCAGCGGGGGGCGTGGCACAGATACGCAGTATTTT.

The chain uses TRBV10-1 and TRBJ2-3, with TRBD2 matching 11 bases. The length of the CDR3 is 17 residues. V lost 4 bases, J lost 2 bases, and 8 bases stayed unmatched. Germline CDR1 reads WNHNN; CDR2 reads SYGVQD (reference sequence). The CDR3 is CASSASGGPTITDTQYF. In nucleotides, the CDR3 is TGCGCCAGCAGTGCTAGCGGGGGGCCCACTATCACAGATACGCAGTATTTT.

This sequence joins TRBV4-2 and TRBJ2-5, with D possibly matching TRBD2 (5 bases). Germline CDR1 and CDR2: LGHNA and YNFKEQ. The CDR3 has 16 amino acids. Trimming took off 0 bases at V and 1 base at J, with 12 bases between the two ends. CDR3 coding DNA: TGTGCCAGCAGCCAAGAAGAGGGTCGGTTCCAAGAGACCCAGTACTTC. This codes for CASSQEEGRFQETQYF.

The chain uses TRBV6-5 and TRBJ2-1; 10 nucleotides match TRBD2. J gave up 3 bases and V 5 bases, and 4 bases lay outside the gene matches. The CDR3 has 15 residues. Per the germline V gene, CDR1 is MNHEY and CDR2 is SVGAGI. Written as DNA, the CDR3 is TGTGCCAGCAGTCCGGTAGCGGGGGGCTACAATGAGCAGTTCTTC. It translates to CASSPVAGGYNEQFF.

The chain couples TRBV5-4 to TRBJ1-2; the D is unclear. This CDR3 is 14 amino acids long. Germline lookup yields CDR1 SGHNT and CDR2 YYREEE (reference sequence). Trimming pared 1 base from V and 8 bases from J, leaving 15 bases between. This chain's CDR3 is CASSLKVLEGGYTF. The CDR3 nucleotides read TGTGCCAGCAGCTTGAAGGTCTTGGAGGGAGGCTACACCTTC.

The chain links TRBV2 to TRBJ1-1; D not resolved. From germline, CDR1 is SNHLY and CDR2 FYNNEI. V was trimmed by 8 bases and J by 4 bases, leaving 14 bases between them. The CDR3 length is 13 residues. The chain's CDR3 is CASGAAGITEAFF. CDR3 coding DNA: TGTGCCAGCGGAGCCGCAGGTATCACTGAAGCTTTCTTT.

The chain has TRBV7-3 and TRBJ2-2, with D possibly being TRBD2 (5 bases). This CDR3 spans 16 amino acids. Trimming cost V 5 bases and J 5 bases, with 18 bases left between them. Germline CDR1 reads SGHTA; CDR2 reads FQGTGA. The CDR3 loop is CASSPNQPGYTGELFF. The CDR3 region has the DNA TGTGCCAGCAGCCCTAATCAACCGGGGTATACCGGGGAGCTGTTTTTT. Full variable domain (outside the CDR3, taken from reference TRBV7-3 and TRBJ2-2): GAGVSQTPSNKVTEKGKYVELRCDPISGHTALYWYRQSLGQGPEFLIYFQGTGAADDSGLPNDRFFAVRPEGSVSTLKIQRTERGDSAVYLCASSPNQPGYTGELFFGEGSRLTVL.

V is TRBV19 and J is TRBJ1-2; D possibly corresponds to TRBD1 (6 bases). Per germline, CDR1 LNHDA and CDR2 SQIVND (reference sequence). The CDR3 length is 16 residues. V shed 5 bases and J shed 4 bases, with 20 bases lying between them. The CDR3 coding sequence is TGTGCCAGTAGTCCCCACAGGGATGGGGCTGCCTATGGCTACACCTTC. Amino acid sequence: CASSPHRDGAAYGYTF.

This rearrangement joins TRBV5-1 to TRBJ2-4; tentative D call: TRBD2 (6 bases). Germline CDR1 reads SGHRS; CDR2 reads YFSETQ. CDR3 length equals 13 residues. V gave up 5 bases and J gave up 8 bases, with 14 bases separating them. CDR3 loop: CASSRTGDDIQYF. The CDR3 nucleotides are TGCGCCAGCAGTCGTACGGGGGACGACATTCAGTACTTC.

A single count supports this clone. The chain is built from TRBV18 and TRBJ1-1; D gene uncertain. Trimming stripped 0 bases from V and 4 bases from J, with 15 bases between. Per germline, CDR1 KGHSH and CDR2 LQKENI. There are 16 residues in the CDR3. CDR3 bases: TGTGCCAGCTCACCACCCTCGAGCCGGCGGAGCACTGAAGCTTTCTTT. Translation: CASSPPSSRRSTEAFF.

The gene calls are TRBV10-3 and TRBJ2-1; TRBD1 might be the D (6 bases). The CDR3 length is 14 residues. Germline CDR1 ENHRY, CDR2 SYGVKD. Trimming removed 6 bases at V and 4 bases at J, with 13 bases between. CDR3 DNA sequence: TGTGCCATCAGGAACAGGGAAGGATACAATGAGCAGTTCTTC. Translation: CAIRNREGYNEQFF.

V is TRBV5-1 and J is TRBJ2-1; the D is unclear. CDR1 and CDR2 (germline): SGHRS, YFSETQ. V gave up 0 bases and J gave up 3 bases, with 10 bases separating them. This CDR3 is built from 15 residues. The CDR3 spells CASSLGGVGYNEQFF. The CDR3 nucleotides read TGCGCCAGCAGCTTGGGTGGGGTCGGCTACAATGAGCAGTTCTTC.

This clone was picked up one time. The J gene is TRBJ1-4, the V gene TRBV18, with TRBD1 as a possible D gene (5 bases). Trimming removed 6 bases at V and 7 bases at J, with 18 bases between. CDR3 length equals 15 residues. Germline V lookup: CDR1 KGHSH, CDR2 LQKENI. CDR3 protein: CASSERQPMTEKLFF. The CDR3 nucleotides read TGTGCCAGCTCGGAGAGACAGCCGATGACTGAAAAACTGTTTTTT.

The CDR3 bases are TGTGCCAGCAGCTTGGCTAGCAGGGGGGAGACCCAGTACTTC. This gives the protein CASSLASRGETQYF. The genes are TRBV5-6 and TRBJ2-5; the match to TRBD1 covers 7 bases. Unmatched junction bases numbered 4, after V lost 0 bases and J lost 5 bases. CDR1 and CDR2 (germline): SGHDT, YYEEEE. CDR3 length equals 14 residues. The full variable domain, with the rest looked up from reference TRBV5-6 and TRBJ2-5, is DAGVTQSPTHLIKTRGQQVTLRCSPKSGHDTVSWYQQALGQGPQFIFQYYEEEERQRGNFPDRFSGHQFPNYSSELNVNALLLGDSALYLCASSLASRGETQYFGPGTRLLVL.

This chain joins TRBV7-9 and TRBJ2-3; no firm D call. The CDR3 covers 13 residues. CDR1 is SEHNR and CDR2 is FQNEAQ in the germline V gene (reference sequence). V gave up 0 bases and J gave up 6 bases, with 7 bases separating them. The CDR3 sequence: CASSLAAKDTQYF. The DNA of the CDR3 is TGTGCCAGCAGCTTAGCTGCCAAGGATACGCAGTATTTT.

The rearrangement joins TRBV9 to TRBJ2-3, with unresolved D. Trimming removed 0 bases from V and 4 bases from J, with 21 bases in between. The CDR3 loop spans 18 amino acids. Germline V gene sequence: CDR1 SGDLS, CDR2 YYNGEE. CDR3 protein: CASSVGRYAAPFADTQYF. The CDR3 DNA reads as TGTGCCAGCAGCGTAGGCCGCTACGCGGCCCCGTTCGCAGATACGCAGTATTTT. Supplemented by reference TRBV9 and TRBJ2-3, the full variable domain reads DSGVTQTPKHLITATGQRVTLRCSPRSGDLSVYWYQQSLDQGLQFLIQYYNGEERAKGNILERFSAQQFPDLHSELNLSSLELGDSALYFCASSVGRYAAPFADTQYFGPGTRLTVL.

The chain carries TRBV6-5 and TRBJ1-2; D ambiguous. This CDR3 region has 13 residues. CDR1 and CDR2 from the germline V gene are MNHEY and SVGAGI. Between the trimmed V and J ends, which lost 2 bases and 4 bases, there was a span of 8 bases. CDR3 nucleotides: TGTGCCAGCAGTTACACAGCTAGCTATGGCTACACCTTC. Amino acids: CASSYTASYGYTF.

The rearrangement uses TRBV6-5 and TRBJ1-3, with D possibly TRBD1 on 5 matching bases. CDR3 length: 16 amino acids. The germline V and J ends were trimmed by 4 bases and 1 base, with 14 bases remaining between them. Germline lookup yields CDR1 MNHEY and CDR2 SVGAGI. The CDR3 bases are TGTGCCAGCAGTTCGCCCGGCGGGGGTTCTGGAAACACCATATATTTT. This translates into CASSSPGGGSGNTIYF.